The rows below give T cell receptor beta chains drawn from one sample of a study of blood T cell repertoires in COVID-19. TCRdb keeps only in-frame clones here, not all; method: immunoSEQ multiplex PCR. The table includes 100,000 or so clones, approximately 62% detected once. Sequenced sample: peripheral blood. These TCRs come from a man older than 75 with acute or convalescent COVID-19. Both conserved end residues are part of each CDR3. A D gene is named only where the DNA matches it firmly.

CDR3 length: 16; J gene: TRBJ2-7; D gene: .; V gene: TRBV7-9; CDR3 DNA: TGTGCCAGCAGCCCTGATACCGGGTCGGTAACCTACGAGCAGTACTTC; CDR3 protein: CASSPDTGSVTYEQYF
CDR3 length: 13; J gene: TRBJ2-7; D gene: TRBD2; V gene: TRBV27; CDR3 DNA: TGTGCCAGCAGTACGGGAGGGAGGTACGAGCAGTACTTC; CDR3 protein: CASSTGGRYEQYF
CDR3 length: 13; J gene: TRBJ2-1; D gene: .; V gene: TRBV6-5; CDR3 DNA: TGTGCCAGCAGCCGCGGGGCGTACAATGAGCAGTTCTTC; CDR3 protein: CASSRGAYNEQFF
CDR3 length: 15; J gene: TRBJ2-7; D gene: .; V gene: TRBV19; CDR3 DNA: TGTGCCAGTAGTTTATCGACAGCAGTCTCCTACGAGCAGTACTTC; CDR3 protein: CASSLSTAVSYEQYF
CDR3 length: 16; J gene: TRBJ2-3; D gene: TRBD2; V gene: TRBV7-3; CDR3 DNA: TGTGCCAGCAGCTCGGGACTAGCGGGCTTCACAGATACGCAGTATTTT; CDR3 protein: CASSSGLAGFTDTQYF
CDR3 length: 15; J gene: TRBJ2-1; D gene: TRBD2; V gene: TRBV4-3; CDR3 DNA: TGCGCCAGCAGCCAGGATAGCGGGACCTACAATGAGCAGTTCTTC; CDR3 protein: CASSQDSGTYNEQFF
CDR3 length: 15; J gene: TRBJ2-7; D gene: TRBD2; V gene: TRBV9; CDR3 DNA: TGTGCCAGCAGCGTAGAGATAGCGGGAGACGGGGAGCAGTACTTC; CDR3 protein: CASSVEIAGDGEQYF
CDR3 length: 16; J gene: TRBJ2-2; D gene: TRBD1; V gene: TRBV7-3; CDR3 DNA: TGTGCCAGCAGCTTAATGGGGACAGGGAAGGCCGGGGAGCTGTTTTTT; CDR3 protein: CASSLMGTGKAGELFF
CDR3 length: 16; J gene: TRBJ2-3; D gene: TRBD2; V gene: TRBV28; CDR3 DNA: TGTGCCAGCAGTTTATCAGCTAGCGGGGGGGGTGATACGCAGTATTTT; CDR3 protein: CASSLSASGGGDTQYF
CDR3 length: 17; J gene: TRBJ2-2; D gene: TRBD2; V gene: TRBV2; CDR3 DNA: TGTGCCAGCAGAGAAGGGGCGGGAGGGCCGGTCACCGGGGAGCTGTTTTTT; CDR3 protein: CASREGAGGPVTGELFF